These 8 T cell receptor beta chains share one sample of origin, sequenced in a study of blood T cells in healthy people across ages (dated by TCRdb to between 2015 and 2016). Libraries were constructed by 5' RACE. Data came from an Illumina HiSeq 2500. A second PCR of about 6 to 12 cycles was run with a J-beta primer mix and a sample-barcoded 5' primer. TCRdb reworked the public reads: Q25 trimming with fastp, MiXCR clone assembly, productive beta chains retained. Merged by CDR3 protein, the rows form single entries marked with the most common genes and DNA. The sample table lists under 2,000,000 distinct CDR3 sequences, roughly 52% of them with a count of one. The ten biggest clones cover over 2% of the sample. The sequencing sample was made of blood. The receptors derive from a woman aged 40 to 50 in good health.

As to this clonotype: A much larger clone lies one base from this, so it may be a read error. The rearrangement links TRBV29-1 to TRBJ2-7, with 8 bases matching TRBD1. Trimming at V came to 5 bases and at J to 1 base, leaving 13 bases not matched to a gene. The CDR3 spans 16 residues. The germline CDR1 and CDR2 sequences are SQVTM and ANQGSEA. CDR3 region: CSVKHGETGDSYEQYF. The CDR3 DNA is TGCAGCGTTAAACACGGGGAGACAGGGGATTCCTACGAGCAGTACTTC.

CDR3 in amino acids: CASSRGGGLYNEQFF. The CDR3 region has the DNA TGTGCCAGCAGTCGCGGCGGGGGGCTGTACAATGAGCAGTTCTTC. This chain uses TRBV7-2 with TRBJ2-1, with 8 bases lining up with TRBD2. CDR3 length equals 15 residues. Losses at the gene ends were 6 bases for V and 4 bases for J; bases not matched to a gene: 8. Germline V gene sequence: CDR1 SGHTA, CDR2 FQGNSA.

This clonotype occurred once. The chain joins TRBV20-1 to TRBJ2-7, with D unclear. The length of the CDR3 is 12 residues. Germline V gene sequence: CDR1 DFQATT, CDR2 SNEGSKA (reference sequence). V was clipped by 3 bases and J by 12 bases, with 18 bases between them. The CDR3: CSASRRLGLRYF. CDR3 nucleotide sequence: TGCAGTGCTAGTAGGCGTCTAGGCCTTCGGTACTTC.

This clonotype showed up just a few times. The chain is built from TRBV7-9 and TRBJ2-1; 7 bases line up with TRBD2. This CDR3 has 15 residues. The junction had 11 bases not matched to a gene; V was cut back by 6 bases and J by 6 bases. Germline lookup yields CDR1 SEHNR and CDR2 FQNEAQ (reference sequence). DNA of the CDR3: TGTGCCAGCAGTTTGGGGGGGGGAGGCCTCAATGAGCAGTTCTTC. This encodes CASSLGGGGLNEQFF. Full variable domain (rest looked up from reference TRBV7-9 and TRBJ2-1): DTGVSQNPRHKITKRGQNVTFRCDPISEHNRLYWYRQTLGQGPEFLTYFQNEAQLEKSRLLSDRFSAERPKGSFSTLEIQRTEQGDSAMYLCASSLGGGGLNEQFFGPGTRLTVL.

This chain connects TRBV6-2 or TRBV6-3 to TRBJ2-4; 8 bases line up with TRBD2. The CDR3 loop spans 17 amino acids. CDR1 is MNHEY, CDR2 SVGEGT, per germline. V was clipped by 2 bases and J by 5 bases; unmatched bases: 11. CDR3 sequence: CASSYRIRGGYENIQYF. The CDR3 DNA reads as TGTGCCAGCAGTTACAGAATCCGGGGGGGATATGAAAACATTCAGTACTTC.

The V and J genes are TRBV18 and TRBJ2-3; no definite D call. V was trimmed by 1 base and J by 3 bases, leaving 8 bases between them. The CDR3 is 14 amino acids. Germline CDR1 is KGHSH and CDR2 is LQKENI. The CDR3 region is CASSPQAWTDTQYF. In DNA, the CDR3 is TGTGCCAGCTCACCACAGGCGTGGACAGATACGCAGTATTTT.

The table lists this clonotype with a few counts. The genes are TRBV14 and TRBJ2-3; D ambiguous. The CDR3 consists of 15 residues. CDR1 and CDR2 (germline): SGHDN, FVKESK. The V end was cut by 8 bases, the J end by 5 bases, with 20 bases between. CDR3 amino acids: CASQSRRGFRDTQYF. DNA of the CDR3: TGTGCCAGCCAATCTAGGAGAGGTTTTAGAGATACGCAGTATTTT. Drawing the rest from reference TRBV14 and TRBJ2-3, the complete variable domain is EAGVTQFPSHSVIEKGQTVTLRCDPISGHDNLYWYRRVMGKEIKFLLHFVKESKQDESGMPNNRFLAERTGGTYSTLKVQPAELEDSGVYFCASQSRRGFRDTQYFGPGTRLTVL.

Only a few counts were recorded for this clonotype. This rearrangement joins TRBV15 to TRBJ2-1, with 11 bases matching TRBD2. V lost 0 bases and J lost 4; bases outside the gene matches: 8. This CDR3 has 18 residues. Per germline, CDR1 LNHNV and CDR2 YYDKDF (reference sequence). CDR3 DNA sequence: TGTGCCACCAGCAGAGATGATTTGGGACTAGCGGTGTACAATGAGCAGTTCTTC. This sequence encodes CATSRDDLGLAVYNEQFF.